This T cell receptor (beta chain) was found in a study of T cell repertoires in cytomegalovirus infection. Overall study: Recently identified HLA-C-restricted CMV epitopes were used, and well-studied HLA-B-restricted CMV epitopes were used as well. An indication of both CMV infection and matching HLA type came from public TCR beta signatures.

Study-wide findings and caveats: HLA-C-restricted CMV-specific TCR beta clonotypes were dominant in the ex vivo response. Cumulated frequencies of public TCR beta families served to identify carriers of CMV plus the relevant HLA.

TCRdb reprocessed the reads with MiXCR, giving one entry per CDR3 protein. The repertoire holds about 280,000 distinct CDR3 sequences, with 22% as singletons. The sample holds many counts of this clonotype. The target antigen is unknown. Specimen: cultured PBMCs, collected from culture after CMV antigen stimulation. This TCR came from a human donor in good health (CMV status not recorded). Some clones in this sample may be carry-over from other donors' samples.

The CDR3 loop is CASSATSVPWEQYV. CDR3 sequence (DNA): TGTGCCAGCAGCGCGACCTCGGTACCCTGGGAGCAGTACGTC. The rearrangement joins TRBV11-2 to TRBJ2-7; D remains ambiguous. CDR1 and CDR2 (germline): SGHAT, FQNNGV. Trimming removed 5 bases at V and 7 bases at J, with 18 bases between. The CDR3 is 14 amino acids.